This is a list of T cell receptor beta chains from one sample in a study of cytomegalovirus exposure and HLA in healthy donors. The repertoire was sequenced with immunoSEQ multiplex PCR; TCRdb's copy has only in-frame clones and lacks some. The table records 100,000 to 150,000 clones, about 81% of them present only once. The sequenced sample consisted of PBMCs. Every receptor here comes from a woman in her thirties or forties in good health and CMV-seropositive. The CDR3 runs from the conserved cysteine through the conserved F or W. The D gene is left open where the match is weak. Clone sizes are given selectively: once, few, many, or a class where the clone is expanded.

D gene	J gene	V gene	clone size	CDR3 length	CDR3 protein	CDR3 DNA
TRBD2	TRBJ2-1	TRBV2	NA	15	CASSDRLAGYNEQFF	TGTGCCAGCAGTGACCGGCTAGCGGGATACAATGAGCAGTTCTTC
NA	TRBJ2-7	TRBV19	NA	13	CASSMWRGLEQYF	TGTGCCAGTAGTATGTGGAGGGGGCTTGAGCAGTACTTC
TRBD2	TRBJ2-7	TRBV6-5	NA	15	CASSYIAGGPYEQYF	TGTGCCAGCAGTTATATAGCGGGAGGACCTTACGAGCAGTACTTC
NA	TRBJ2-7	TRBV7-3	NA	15	CASSLRPGSSYEQYF	TGTGCCAGCAGCTTAAGACCGGGGAGCTCCTACGAGCAGTACTTC
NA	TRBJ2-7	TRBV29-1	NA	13	CSVEDGRGGEQYF	TGCAGCGTTGAAGACGGAAGGGGAGGCGAGCAGTACTTC
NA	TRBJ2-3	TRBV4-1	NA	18	CASSQDRGGLSVTDTQYF	TGCGCCAGCAGCCAAGATAGGGGGGGCCTTTCGGTTACAGATACGCAGTATTTT
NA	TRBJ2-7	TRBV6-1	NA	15	CASSEDGSSPYEQYF	TGTGCCAGCAGTGAAGACGGGTCGTCGCCCTACGAGCAGTACTTC
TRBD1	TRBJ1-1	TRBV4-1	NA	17	CASSQVAGTGVNTEAFF	TGCGCCAGCAGCCAGGTCGCCGGGACAGGGGTGAACACTGAAGCTTTCTTT
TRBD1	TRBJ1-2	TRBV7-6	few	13	CASSYDRGYGYTF	TGTGCCAGCAGCTACGACAGGGGCTATGGCTACACCTTC
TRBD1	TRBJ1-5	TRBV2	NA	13	CASSGQGWQPQHF	TGTGCCAGCAGCGGACAGGGTTGGCAGCCCCAGCATTTT
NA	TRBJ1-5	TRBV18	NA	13	CASSPGENQPQHF	TGTGCCAGCTCACCAGGGGAGAATCAGCCCCAGCATTTT
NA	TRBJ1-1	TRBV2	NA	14	CASIRRDVNTEAFF	TGTGCCAGCATTCGCAGGGATGTGAACACTGAAGCTTTCTTT
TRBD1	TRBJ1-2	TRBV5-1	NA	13	CASSPGQGGGYTF	TGCGCCAGCAGCCCCGGACAGGGGGGTGGCTACACCTTC
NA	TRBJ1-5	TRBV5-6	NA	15	CASATSGRLNQPQHF	TGTGCCAGCGCTACTTCGGGAAGGTTGAATCAGCCCCAGCATTTT
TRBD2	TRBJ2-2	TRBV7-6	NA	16	CASSSTGLVRTGELFF	TGTGCCAGCAGCTCGACCGGACTAGTCCGCACCGGGGAGCTGTTTTTT
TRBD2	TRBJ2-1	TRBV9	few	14	CASSVGGGWDEQFF	TGTGCCAGTTCCGTCGGCGGGGGTTGGGATGAGCAGTTCTTC
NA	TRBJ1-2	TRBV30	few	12	CAWSVTNYGYTF	TGTGCCTGGAGTGTAACAAACTATGGCTACACCTTC
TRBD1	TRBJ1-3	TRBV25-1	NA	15	CASSEDRGIRNTIYF	TGTGCCAGCAGTGAGGACAGGGGAATTAGAAACACCATATATTTT
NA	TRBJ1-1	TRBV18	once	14	CASSPPERYTEAFF	TGTGCCAGCTCACCACCGGAGAGATACACTGAAGCTTTCTTT
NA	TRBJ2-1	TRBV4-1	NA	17	CASSQDGTVGIYNEQFF	TGCGCCAGCAGCCAAGATGGAACAGTTGGTATTTACAATGAGCAGTTCTTC
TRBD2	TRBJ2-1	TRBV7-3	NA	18	CASSLKTLLAGGWYEQFF	TGTGCCAGCAGCTTAAAAACTTTACTAGCGGGAGGGTGGTATGAGCAGTTCTTC
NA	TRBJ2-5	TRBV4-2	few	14	CASSPTGEGGTQYF	TGTGCCAGCAGCCCTACGGGTGAAGGAGGGACCCAGTACTTC
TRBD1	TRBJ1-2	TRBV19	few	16	CASSITGGPGRRPYTF	TGTGCCAGTAGCATAACAGGGGGCCCAGGGAGAAGGCCCTACACCTTC
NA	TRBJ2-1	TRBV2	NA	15	CASRRGGISYNEQFF	TGTGCCAGCAGACGGGGCGGGATCTCCTACAATGAGCAGTTCTTC
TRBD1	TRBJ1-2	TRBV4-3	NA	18	CASSQDSIGQGSYYGYTF	TGCGCCAGCAGCCAAGACAGCATAGGACAGGGATCCTACTATGGCTACACCTTC
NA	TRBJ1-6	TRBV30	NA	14	CALHRVSDNSPLHF	TGTGCCCTACACAGGGTCTCTGATAATTCACCCCTCCACTTT
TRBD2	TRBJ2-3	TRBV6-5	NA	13	CASRVAGGDTQYF	TGTGCCAGCAGGGTAGCGGGAGGAGATACGCAGTATTTT
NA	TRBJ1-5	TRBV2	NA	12	CASQGGNQPQHF	TGTGCCAGTCAGGGTGGCAATCAGCCCCAGCATTTT
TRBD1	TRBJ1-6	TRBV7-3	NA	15	CASSLGQGYNSPLHF	TGTGCCAGCAGCTTAGGACAGGGCTACAATTCACCCCTCCACTTT
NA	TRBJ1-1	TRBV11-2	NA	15	CASSLETVRNTEAFF	TGTGCCAGCAGCTTAGAGACAGTGAGGAACACTGAAGCTTTCTTT
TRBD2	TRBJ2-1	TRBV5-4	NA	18	CASSRGGGGVPNGNEQFF	TGTGCCAGCAGCCGGGGCGGGGGAGGGGTCCCCAACGGGAATGAGCAGTTCTTC
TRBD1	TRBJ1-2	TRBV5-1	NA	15	CASSLAWGTGRGYTF	TGCGCCAGCAGCTTGGCCTGGGGGACAGGGCGAGGCTACACCTTC
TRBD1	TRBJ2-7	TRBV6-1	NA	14	CASSAGQQIYEQYF	TGTGCCAGCAGTGCGGGACAGCAAATCTACGAGCAGTACTTC
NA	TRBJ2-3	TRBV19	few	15	CASRAGLVMAGTQYF	TGTGCCAGTAGGGCTGGACTGGTAATGGCGGGTACGCAGTATTTT
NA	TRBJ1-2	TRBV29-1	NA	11	CSVAGNYGYTF	TGCAGCGTTGCAGGGAACTATGGCTACACCTTC
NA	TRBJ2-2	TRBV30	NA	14	CAWRKQWGAGELFF	TGTGCCTGGAGAAAACAGTGGGGGGCCGGGGAGCTGTTTTTT
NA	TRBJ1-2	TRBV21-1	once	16	CASSKVLGTANYGYTF	TGTGCCAGCAGCAAGGTCCTTGGGACAGCGAACTATGGCTACACCTTC
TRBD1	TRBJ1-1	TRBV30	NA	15	CAWGTGTGLNTEAFF	TGTGCCTGGGGAACCGGGACAGGGTTGAACACTGAAGCTTTCTTT
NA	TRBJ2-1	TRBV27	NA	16	CASSSAGRHSYNEQFF	TGTGCCAGCAGTTCCGCGGGACGCCACTCCTACAATGAGCAGTTCTTC
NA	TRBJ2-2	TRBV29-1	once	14	CSVDIAENTGELFF	TGCAGCGTTGACATAGCGGAGAACACCGGGGAGCTGTTTTTT
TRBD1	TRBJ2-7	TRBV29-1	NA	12	CSVGTGEIEQYF	TGCAGCGTTGGGACAGGAGAAATCGAGCAGTACTTC
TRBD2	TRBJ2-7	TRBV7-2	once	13	CASSPGGAREQYF	TGTGCCAGCAGCCCGGGGGGGGCTCGCGAGCAGTACTTC
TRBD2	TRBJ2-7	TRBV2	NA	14	CASFLAGGSYEQYF	TGTGCCAGCTTTCTAGCGGGAGGTTCCTACGAGCAGTACTTC
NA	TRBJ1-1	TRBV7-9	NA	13	CASSLTGYTEAFF	TGTGCCAGCAGCCTAACAGGGTACACTGAAGCTTTCTTT
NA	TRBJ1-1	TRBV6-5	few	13	CASSYGQNTEAFF	TGTGCCAGCAGTTACGGACAGAACACTGAAGCTTTCTTT
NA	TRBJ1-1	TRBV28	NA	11	CASSLTGKAFF	TGTGCCAGCAGTCTTACAGGGAAAGCTTTCTTT
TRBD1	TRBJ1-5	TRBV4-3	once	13	CASSHYRGQPQHF	TGCGCCAGCAGCCATTACAGGGGTCAGCCCCAGCATTTT
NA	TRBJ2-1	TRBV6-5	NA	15	CASSPLSRSYNEQFF	TGTGCCAGCAGTCCCCTGAGCCGCTCCTACAATGAGCAGTTCTTC
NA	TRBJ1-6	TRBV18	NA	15	CASSPEGSYNSPLHF	TGTGCCAGCTCACCGGAGGGCTCCTATAATTCACCCCTCCACTTT
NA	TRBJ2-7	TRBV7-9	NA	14	CASSSVYTGYEQYF	TGTGCCAGCAGCTCCGTCTACACAGGGTACGAGCAGTACTTC
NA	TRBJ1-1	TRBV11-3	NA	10	CASFPTEAFF	TGTGCCAGCTTCCCTACCGAAGCTTTCTTT